The 15 T cell receptor beta chains below were found in one sample sequenced in a study of monozygotic twins with inflammatory bowel disease. TCRdb reprocessed the 5' RACE reads and reports one entry per CDR3 protein, with no DNA. This sample's clone table lists a few hundred thousand distinct CDR3 sequences. Material: blood. All receptors come from a human donor with ulcerative colitis or Crohn's disease, or a healthy co-twin of an affected twin (not recorded which).

The chain carries TRBV12-3 or TRBV12-4 and TRBJ2-2; without DNA, the TCRdb call of TRBD1 cannot be checked. The CDR3 length is 15 residues. CDR3 residues: CASSLQDRNTGELFF.

This chain joins TRBV29-1 and TRBJ2-7; TCRdb's D call, TRBD1, is unchecked because there is no DNA. The CDR3 length is 13 residues. Per the germline V gene, CDR1 is SQVTM and CDR2 is ANQGSEA. CDR3 loop: CSVGAGHHYEQYF.

This chain's CDR3 is CASSQGQGTSYEQYF. The V call is TRBV4-3, the J call TRBJ2-7; the D call from TCRdb, TRBD1, cannot be confirmed without DNA. The CDR3 sequence is 15 residues long. Germline values: CDR1 LGHNA, CDR2 YSLEER.

The J gene is TRBJ2-4, the V gene TRBV15. Germline V gives CDR1 LNHNV, CDR2 YYDKDF (reference sequence). The CDR3 runs 15 residues. The CDR3 sequence: CATSTDAGTKNMQYF.

This chain uses TRBV4-2 with TRBJ2-7; absent DNA, TCRdb's TRBD2 call cannot be checked. Germline CDR1 reads LGHNA; CDR2 reads YNFKEQ. CDR3 length equals 16 residues. This CDR3 is CASSQDESGLTYEQYF.

The V call is TRBV5-1, the J call TRBJ2-1; the D call from TCRdb, TRBD2, cannot be confirmed without DNA. CDR1 and CDR2 from the germline V gene are SGHRS and YFSETQ. CDR3 length: 17 amino acids. The CDR3 loop reads CASSLSLAGAGNNEQFF.

The chain has TRBV14 and TRBJ2-7. The length of the CDR3 is 12 residues. Per the germline V gene, CDR1 is SGHDN and CDR2 is FVKESK. CDR3 amino acids: CASSQGGGKQYF.

The chain couples TRBV6-1 to TRBJ1-5; TCRdb's D call of TRBD1 is untestable without DNA. CDR1 and CDR2 from the germline V gene are MNHNS and SASEGT. The CDR3 is made up of 16 amino acids. CDR3 amino acids: CASSELRDRENQPQHF.

This rearrangement joins TRBV7-2 to TRBJ1-5; TCRdb lists TRBD1, though no DNA is available to test this call. CDR1 and CDR2 from the germline V gene are SGHTA and FQGNSA. There are 15 residues in the CDR3. The CDR3 sequence: CASSLVQGAHQPQHF. The variable domain in full, with the rest retrieved from reference TRBV7-2 and TRBJ1-5, is GAGVSQSPSNKVTEKGKDVELRCDPISGHTALYWYRQSLGQGLEFLIYFQGNSAPDKSGLPSDRFSAERTGGSVSTLTIQRTQQEDSAVYLCASSLVQGAHQPQHFGDGTRLSIL.

This chain uses TRBV20-1 with TRBJ1-1; TCRdb picks TRBD1, but there is no DNA to check that call. The length of the CDR3 is 14 residues. Germline V CDR1 and CDR2: DFQATT, SNEGSKA (reference sequence). This CDR3 reads CSAHPGRVNTEAFF.

The rearrangement links TRBV18 to TRBJ1-5; the TCRdb D gene call, TRBD1, has no DNA to confirm it. The CDR3 sequence is 15 residues long. The V gene's germline CDR1 is KGHSH and CDR2 LQKENI. CDR3 region: CASSPTGSGNQPQHF.

The chain joins TRBV7-2 to TRBJ2-1; the TCRdb call, TRBD2, lacks DNA for checking. The CDR3 sequence is 15 residues long. Germline CDR1 SGHTA, CDR2 FQGNSA. CDR3: CASSLGLAGIGEQFF.

The chain links TRBV28 to TRBJ2-5; TCRdb's D call, TRBD1, is unchecked because there is no DNA. The germline V gene has CDR1 MDHEN and CDR2 SYDVKM. The CDR3 spans 14 residues. The CDR3: CASSSPTVQETQYF.

The chain carries TRBV19 and TRBJ1-5; as DNA is missing, the TRBD1 call by TCRdb cannot be tested. This CDR3 contains 15 residues. Germline-derived CDR1 and CDR2 are LNHDA and SQIVND (reference sequence). CDR3 residues: CASSNDRVPEQPQHF.

The rearrangement links TRBV14 to TRBJ2-7; TCRdb returns TRBD1, unconfirmable since there is no DNA. The CDR3 is 14 amino acids. CDR1 is SGHDN, CDR2 FVKESK, per germline. This CDR3 is CANSQQGRGIEQYF.